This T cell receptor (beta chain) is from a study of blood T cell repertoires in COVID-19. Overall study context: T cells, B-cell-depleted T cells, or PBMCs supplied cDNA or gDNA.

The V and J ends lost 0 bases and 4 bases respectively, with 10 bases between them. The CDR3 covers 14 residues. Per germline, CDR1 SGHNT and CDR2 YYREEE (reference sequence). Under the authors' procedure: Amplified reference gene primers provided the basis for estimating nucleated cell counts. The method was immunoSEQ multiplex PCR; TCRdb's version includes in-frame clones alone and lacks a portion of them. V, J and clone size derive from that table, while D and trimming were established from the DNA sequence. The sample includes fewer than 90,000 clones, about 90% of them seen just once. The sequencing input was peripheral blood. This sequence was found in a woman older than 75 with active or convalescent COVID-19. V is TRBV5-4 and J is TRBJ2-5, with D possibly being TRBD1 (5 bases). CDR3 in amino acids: CASSLGQGAETQYF. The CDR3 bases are TGTGCCAGCAGCTTGGGCCAGGGCGCAGAGACCCAGTACTTC.